A single sample is the source of the 23 T cell receptor beta chains below, sequenced in a study of OX40 agonist ivuxolimab in advanced cancers. The table came from immunoSEQ multiplex PCR; TCRdb's copy has only in-frame clones and leaves some out. The table shows approximately 80,000 clones, with roughly 87% occurring only once. Sequencing was performed on CD4+ or CD8+ T cells sorted from blood, taken in a trial of the OX40 agonist ivuxolimab. These TCRs come from an adult with an advanced solid tumor such as melanoma, head and neck, liver or kidney cancer.

This clone was detected once. The DNA for the CDR3 is TGTGCCAGCTCACCCTCAACCGAGGGGACAGTTTGCTTCTTC. Its translation is CASSPSTEGTVCFF. The gene calls are TRBV18 and TRBJ2-1; 7 positions agree with TRBD1. V was clipped by 3 bases and J by 16 bases; unmatched bases: 15. The CDR3 sequence is 14 residues long. The germline V gene encodes CDR1 KGHSH and CDR2 LQKENI.

The chain recombines TRBV4-1 with TRBJ1-5; 7 positions agree with TRBD1. The CDR3 totals 18 residues. The trim removed 3 bases at V and 0 bases at J, leaving 11 bases unmatched. The germline gives CDR1 MGHRA, CDR2 YSYEKL. CDR3 bases: TGCGCCAGCAGCCAGGTCGGGACAGCAGCATATAGCAATCAGCCCCAGCATTTT. Protein: CASSQVGTAAYSNQPQHF.

This chain joins TRBV19 and TRBJ1-2, with 7 bases lining up with TRBD1. The CDR3 contains 14 residues. Germline V gene sequence: CDR1 LNHDA, CDR2 SQIVND (reference sequence). The ends lost 3 bases at V and 2 bases at J; junction bases unmatched: 3. The DNA of the CDR3 is TGTGCCAGTAGTATCGCCAGGGGGAACTATGGCTACACCTTC. The encoded protein is CASSIARGNYGYTF.

The CDR3: CASSPRTSPNTGELFF. CDR3 in DNA: TGTGCCAGCAGCCCCCGGACTAGCCCTAACACCGGGGAGCTGTTTTTT. The chain carries TRBV14 and TRBJ2-2, with 8 bases matching TRBD2. With 4 bases clipped from V and 2 bases from J, the junction kept 6 bases outside the gene matches. CDR3 length: 16 amino acids. Germline assignment: CDR1 SGHDN and CDR2 FVKESK.

This chain uses TRBV19 with TRBJ2-3, with 11 bases aligning to TRBD1. The CDR3 loop spans 14 amino acids. The V and J ends lost 5 bases and 6 bases, in that order; junction bases with no gene match: 4. The V gene's germline CDR1 is LNHDA and CDR2 SQIVND (reference sequence). The CDR3 reads CASSPRDRGDTQYF. In DNA, the CDR3 is TGTGCCAGTAGTCCCCGGGACAGGGGGGATACGCAGTATTTT.

This rearrangement joins TRBV12-5 to TRBJ2-1; tentatively, D is TRBD2 (7 bases). The CDR3 runs 15 residues. The germline V and J ends were trimmed by 1 base and 9 bases, with 16 bases remaining between them. Looked up from germline, CDR1 is LGHNT and CDR2 is FRNRAP. Here the CDR3 reads CASGLGLGGGSEQFF. The DNA for the CDR3 is TGTGCTAGTGGTTTGGGACTTGGGGGCGGGAGTGAGCAGTTCTTC. Supplemented by reference TRBV12-5 and TRBJ2-1, the full variable domain reads DARVTQTPRHKVTEMGQEVTMRCQPILGHNTVFWYRQTMMQGLELLAYFRNRAPLDDSGMPKDRFSAEMPDATLATLKIQPSEPRDSAVYFCASGLGLGGGSEQFFGPGTRLTVL.

The CDR3 spells CASGLRTGGYEQYF. Here the CDR3 DNA reads TGTGCTAGTGGTTTGCGGACAGGGGGCTACGAGCAGTACTTC. This rearrangement joins TRBV12-5 to TRBJ2-7; 10 bases agree with TRBD1. The CDR3 is 14 amino acids. CDR1 and CDR2 (germline): LGHNT, FRNRAP. V gave up 2 bases and J gave up 3 bases; unmatched junction bases: 1.

This chain joins TRBV7-9 and TRBJ1-1; D not certain. The CDR3 spans 15 residues. V lost 1 base, J lost 1 base, and 10 bases lay in between. The germline V gene has CDR1 SEHNR and CDR2 FQNEAQ (reference sequence). The DNA of the CDR3 is TGTGCCAGCAGCTTAGGCCACCCAAGGAACACTGAAGCTTTCTTT. Translated, it gives CASSLGHPRNTEAFF.

The chain is built from TRBV28 and TRBJ1-5, with 7 bases lining up with TRBD1. Unmatched junction bases numbered 8, after V lost 6 bases and J lost 0 bases. The CDR3 covers 16 residues. Germline loops: CDR1 MDHEN, CDR2 SYDVKM. Here the CDR3 reads CASSHLGQHSNQPQHF. The CDR3, as DNA: TGTGCCAGCAGCCATTTGGGACAGCATAGCAATCAGCCCCAGCATTTT.

This sequence joins TRBV5-4 and TRBJ2-7; 7 bases are a match to TRBD1. The CDR3 is 15 residues long. The germline V gene encodes CDR1 SGHNT and CDR2 YYREEE (reference sequence). Trimming cost V 4 bases and J 0 bases; bases outside gene matches: 7. The CDR3 protein is CASSPRQGSSYEQYF. In nucleotides, the CDR3 is TGTGCCAGCAGCCCGAGACAGGGAAGCTCCTACGAGCAGTACTTC.

J is TRBJ1-4 and V is TRBV19; D possibly corresponds to TRBD1 (5 bases). The CDR3 spans 15 residues. Trimming left V 2 bases short and J 4 bases short, with 11 bases between. Germline V gives CDR1 LNHDA, CDR2 SQIVND (reference sequence). The CDR3 loop reads CASSISGRINEKLFF. The CDR3 bases are TGTGCCAGTAGTATATCGGGACGGATTAATGAAAAACTGTTTTTT.

CDR3 protein: CASSGAGTPTNEKLFF. For the CDR3, the DNA is TGTGCCAGTAGTGGCGCCGGGACACCAACTAATGAAAAACTGTTTTTT. This chain links TRBV19 with TRBJ1-4, with a tentative D call TRBD1 (6 bases). This CDR3 comprises 16 residues. Trimming shortened V by 5 bases and J by 0 bases, and 13 bases separated the two germline ends. The germline gives CDR1 LNHDA, CDR2 SQIVND (reference sequence).

The sample holds one count of this clone. This chain joins TRBV19 and TRBJ2-3, with TRBD2 identical over 8 bases. This CDR3 spans 19 amino acids. CDR1 is LNHDA, CDR2 SQIVND, per germline (reference sequence). The V segment lost 7 bases and the J segment 2 bases; nucleotides outside the gene matches: 20. For the CDR3, the DNA is TGTGCCAGTAAGGGTACGTCCTATTCGGGCGGGGGGAACACAGATACGCAGTATTTT. Protein sequence: CASKGTSYSGGGNTDTQYF.

This sequence joins TRBV5-6 and TRBJ1-2, with a tentative D call TRBD1 (6 bases). Trimming pared 4 bases from V and 7 bases from J, leaving 20 bases between. This CDR3 comprises 15 residues. CDR1 and CDR2 from the germline V gene are SGHDT and YYEEEE. The CDR3 protein is CASSMGAGEPAGYTF. CDR3 bases: TGTGCCAGCAGCATGGGGGCAGGTGAACCAGCTGGCTACACCTTC.

V gene TRBV27 combines with J gene TRBJ1-4; 7 bases map to TRBD1. Per germline, CDR1 MNHEY and CDR2 SMNVEV (reference sequence). The J segment lost 8 bases and the V segment lost 6 bases, leaving 9 bases of the junction unmatched. This CDR3 is 14 amino acids long. DNA of the CDR3: TGTGCCAGCAGGGGGCCTCAGGGGGGAGAAAAACTGTTTTTT. Translation gives CASRGPQGGEKLFF.

This chain joins TRBV27 and TRBJ2-7; 9 nucleotides line up with TRBD1. V shed 3 bases and J 3 bases; nucleotides not matched to a gene: 6. Looked up from germline, CDR1 is MNHEY and CDR2 is SMNVEV (reference sequence). The CDR3 has 15 residues. CDR3 residues: CASSFSPGQGYEQYV. CDR3 coding DNA: TGTGCCAGCAGTTTTTCACCGGGACAGGGCTACGAGCAGTACGTC.

The chain links TRBV5-4 to TRBJ2-7; 8 bases align to TRBD2. Germline V gene data show CDR1 as SGHNT and CDR2 as YYREEE (reference sequence). With V trimmed by 5 bases and J by 6 bases, 7 bases remained unmatched. This CDR3 has 13 residues. This chain's CDR3 is CASRTPGGVEQYV. DNA of the CDR3: TGTGCCAGCAGGACCCCGGGAGGGGTCGAGCAGTACGTC.

CDR3 sequence: CASSLVGEETQYF. In nucleotides, the CDR3 is TGCGCCAGCAGCTTGGTAGGGGAAGAGACCCAGTACTTC. The rearrangement links TRBV5-1 to TRBJ2-5; D might be TRBD1 (5 bases). V was shortened by 0 bases and J by 3 bases, with 6 bases between the two germline ends. Per germline, CDR1 SGHRS and CDR2 YFSETQ. The CDR3 length is 13 residues.

The chain is built from TRBV25-1 and TRBJ2-2, with 9 bases lining up with TRBD2. V trimming: 8 bases; J trimming: 4 bases; junction bases outside the gene matches: 8. This CDR3 is 15 amino acids long. The germline gives CDR1 MGHDK, CDR2 SYGVNS. CDR3 protein: CASLGGGAVTGELFF. The CDR3 DNA sequence: TGTGCCAGCCTCGGCGGGGGGGCGGTCACCGGGGAGCTGTTTTTT.

The CDR3: CASSPTGSGELFF. CDR3 in DNA: TGCGCCAGCAGCCCGACAGGTTCCGGGGAGCTGTTTTTT. The rearrangement joins TRBV5-1 to TRBJ2-2, with D perhaps TRBD1 (6 bases). V gave up 4 bases and J gave up 6 bases, with 10 bases separating them. The CDR3 totals 13 residues. CDR1 SGHRS and CDR2 YFSETQ come from the germline V gene.

The rearrangement links TRBV29-1 to TRBJ2-3, with D perhaps matching TRBD2 (6 bases). The CDR3 consists of 10 residues. The V end was cut by 6 bases, the J end by 5 bases, with 6 bases between. Looked up from germline, CDR1 is SQVTM and CDR2 is ANQGSEA. The CDR3 DNA sequence: TGCAGCGTGGGGGGAGATACGCAGTATTTT. Its translation: CSVGGDTQYF.

V gene TRBV28 combines with J gene TRBJ2-5; D tentatively fits TRBD1 or TRBD2 (6 bases each). Germline V gene data show CDR1 as MDHEN and CDR2 as SYDVKM. The V end was cut by 2 bases, the J end by 5 bases, with 9 bases between. This CDR3 is built from 13 residues. CDR3 in amino acids: CASSLIGGETQYF. The CDR3 DNA is TGTGCCAGCAGTTTAATCGGGGGCGAGACCCAGTACTTC.

CDR3 region: CASSPLGSGRAETQYF. Here the CDR3 DNA reads TGTGCCAGCAGCCCTCTGGGGAGCGGGAGGGCAGAGACCCAGTACTTC. V usage is TRBV9 and J usage is TRBJ2-5; 10 positions agree with TRBD2. Per the germline V gene, CDR1 is SGDLS and CDR2 is YYNGEE. The CDR3 extends over 16 amino acids. The trim removed 4 bases at V and 4 bases at J, leaving 10 bases unmatched.